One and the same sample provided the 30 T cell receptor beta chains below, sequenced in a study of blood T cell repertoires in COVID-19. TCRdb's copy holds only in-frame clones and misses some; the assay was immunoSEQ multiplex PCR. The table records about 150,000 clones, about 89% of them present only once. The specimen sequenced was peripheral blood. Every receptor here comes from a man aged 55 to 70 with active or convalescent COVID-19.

In nucleotides, the CDR3 is TGTGCCAGCAGCCGGGACTACGGGACGAATGAGCAGTTCTTC. Its protein is CASSRDYGTNEQFF. The chain carries TRBV6-5 and TRBJ2-1; 7 nucleotides match TRBD2. The V segment lost 6 bases and the J segment 7 bases; nucleotides outside the gene matches: 9. The CDR3 sequence is 14 residues long. The germline gives CDR1 MNHEY, CDR2 SVGAGI.

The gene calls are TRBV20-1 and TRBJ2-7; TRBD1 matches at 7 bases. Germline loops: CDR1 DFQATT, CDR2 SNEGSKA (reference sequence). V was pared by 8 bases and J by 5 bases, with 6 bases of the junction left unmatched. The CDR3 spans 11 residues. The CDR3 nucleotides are TGCAGTATAACAGGGGCGCACGAGCAGTACTTC. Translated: CSITGAHEQYF.

The CDR3 sequence: CASSQGAEGEGDTQYF. DNA of the CDR3: TGTGCCAGCAGCCAAGGAGCAGAGGGGGAGGGAGATACGCAGTATTTT. The V call is TRBV4-2, the J call TRBJ2-3; D might be TRBD2 (7 bases). The CDR3 is made up of 16 amino acids. Trimming pared 1 base from V and 5 bases from J, leaving 16 bases between. Germline CDR1 is LGHNA and CDR2 is YNFKEQ.

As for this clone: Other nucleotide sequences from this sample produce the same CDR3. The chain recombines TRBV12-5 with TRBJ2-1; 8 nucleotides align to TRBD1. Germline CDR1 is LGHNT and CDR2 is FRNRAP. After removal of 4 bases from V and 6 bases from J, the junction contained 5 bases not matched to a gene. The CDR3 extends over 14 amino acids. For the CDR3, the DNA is TGTGCTAGTGGTTCCGGACAGGGCGGCAATGAGCAGTTCTTC. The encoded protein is CASGSGQGGNEQFF.

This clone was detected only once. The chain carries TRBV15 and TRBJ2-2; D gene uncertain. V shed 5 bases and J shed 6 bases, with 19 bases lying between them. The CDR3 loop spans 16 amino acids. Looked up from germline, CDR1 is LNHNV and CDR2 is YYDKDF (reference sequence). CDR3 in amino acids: CATSGTAPRNPGELFF. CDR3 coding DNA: TGTGCCACCAGCGGAACAGCTCCCCGAAATCCCGGGGAGCTGTTTTTT.

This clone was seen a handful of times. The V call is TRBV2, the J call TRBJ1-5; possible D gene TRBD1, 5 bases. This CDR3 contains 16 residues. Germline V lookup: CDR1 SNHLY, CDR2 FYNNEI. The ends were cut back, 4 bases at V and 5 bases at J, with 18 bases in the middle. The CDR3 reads CASSGIFEQGDQPQHF. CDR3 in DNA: TGTGCCAGCAGTGGAATTTTCGAGCAGGGCGATCAGCCCCAGCATTTT. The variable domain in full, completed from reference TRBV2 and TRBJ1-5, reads EPEVTQTPSHQVTQMGQEVILRCVPISNHLYFYWYRQILGQKVEFLVSFYNNEISEKSEIFDDQFSVERPDGSNFTLKIRSTKLEDSAMYFCASSGIFEQGDQPQHFGDGTRLSIL.

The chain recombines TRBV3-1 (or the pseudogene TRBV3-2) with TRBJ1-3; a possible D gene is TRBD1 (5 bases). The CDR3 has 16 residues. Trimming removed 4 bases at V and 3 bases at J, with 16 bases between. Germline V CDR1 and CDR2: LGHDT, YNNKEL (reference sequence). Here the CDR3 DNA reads TGTGCCAGCAGCCTTCTTGGGGGGGGAGTTGGAAACACCATATATTTT. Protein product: CASSLLGGGVGNTIYF.

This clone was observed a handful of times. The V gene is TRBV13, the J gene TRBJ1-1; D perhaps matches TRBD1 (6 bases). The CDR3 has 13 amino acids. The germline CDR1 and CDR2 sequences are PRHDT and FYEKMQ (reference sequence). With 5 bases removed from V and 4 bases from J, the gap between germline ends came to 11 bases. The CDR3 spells CASSPGTTTEAFF. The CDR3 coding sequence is TGTGCCAGCAGCCCCGGGACAACCACTGAAGCTTTCTTT.

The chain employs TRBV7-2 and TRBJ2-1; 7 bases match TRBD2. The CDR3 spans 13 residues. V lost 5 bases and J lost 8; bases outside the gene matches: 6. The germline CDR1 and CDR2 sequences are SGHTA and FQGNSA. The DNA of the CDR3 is TGTGCCAGCAGCGAGACTAGCTGGGATGAGCAGTTCTTC. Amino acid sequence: CASSETSWDEQFF. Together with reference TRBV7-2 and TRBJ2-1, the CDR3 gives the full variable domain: GAGVSQSPSNKVTEKGKDVELRCDPISGHTALYWYRQSLGQGLEFLIYFQGNSAPDKSGLPSDRFSAERTGGSVSTLTIQRTQQEDSAVYLCASSETSWDEQFFGPGTRLTVL.

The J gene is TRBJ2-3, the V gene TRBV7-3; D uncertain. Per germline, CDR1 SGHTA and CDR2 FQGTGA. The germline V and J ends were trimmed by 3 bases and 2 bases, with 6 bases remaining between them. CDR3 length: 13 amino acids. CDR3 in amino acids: CASSLSDTDTQYF. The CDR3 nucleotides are TGTGCCAGCAGCTTGTCAGACACAGATACGCAGTATTTT.

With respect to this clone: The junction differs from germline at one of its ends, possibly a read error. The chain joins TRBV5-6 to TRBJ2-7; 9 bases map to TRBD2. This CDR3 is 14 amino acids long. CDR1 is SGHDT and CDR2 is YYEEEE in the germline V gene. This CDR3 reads CASSSRWGAGGLHF. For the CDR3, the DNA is TGTGCCAGCAGCTCAAGGTGGGGAGCGGGGGGTTTGCACTTC.

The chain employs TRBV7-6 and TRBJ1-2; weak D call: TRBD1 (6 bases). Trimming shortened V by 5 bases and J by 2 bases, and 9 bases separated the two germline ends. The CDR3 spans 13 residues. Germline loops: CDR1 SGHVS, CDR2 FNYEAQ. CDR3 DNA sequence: TGTGCCAGCAGCCCCGACAGGAACTATGGCTACACCTTC. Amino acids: CASSPDRNYGYTF.

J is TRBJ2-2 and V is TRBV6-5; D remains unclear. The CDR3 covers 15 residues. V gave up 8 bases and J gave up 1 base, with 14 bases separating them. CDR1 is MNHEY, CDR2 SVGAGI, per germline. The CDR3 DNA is TGTGCCAGCGAATCTGGTGGGCAGAACACCGGGGAGCTGTTTTTT. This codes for CASESGGQNTGELFF.

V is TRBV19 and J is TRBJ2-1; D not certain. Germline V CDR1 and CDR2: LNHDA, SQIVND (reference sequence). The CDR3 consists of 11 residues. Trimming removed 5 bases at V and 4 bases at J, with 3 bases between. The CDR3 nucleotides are TGTGCCAGTAGTTTATACAATGAGCAGTTCTTC. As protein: CASSLYNEQFF.

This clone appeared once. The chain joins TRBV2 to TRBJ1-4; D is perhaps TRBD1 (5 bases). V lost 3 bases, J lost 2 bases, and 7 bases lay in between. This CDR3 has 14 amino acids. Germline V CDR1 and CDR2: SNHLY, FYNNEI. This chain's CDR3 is CASSEEGTNEKLFF. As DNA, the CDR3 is TGTGCCAGCAGTGAGGAGGGGACTAATGAAAAACTGTTTTTT.

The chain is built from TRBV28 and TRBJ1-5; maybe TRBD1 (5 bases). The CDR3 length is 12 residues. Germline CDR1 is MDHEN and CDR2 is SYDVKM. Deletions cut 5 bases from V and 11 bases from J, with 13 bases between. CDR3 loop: CASSRQFLTQHF. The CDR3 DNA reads TGTGCCAGCAGTCGACAGTTTCTCACCCAGCATTTT.

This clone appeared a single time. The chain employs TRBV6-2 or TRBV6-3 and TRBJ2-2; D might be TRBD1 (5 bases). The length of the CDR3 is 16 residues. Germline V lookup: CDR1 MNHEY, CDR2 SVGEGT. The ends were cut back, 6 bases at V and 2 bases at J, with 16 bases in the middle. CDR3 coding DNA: TGTGCCAGCAGCCCTGGGGCAGACTTTAACACCGGGGAGCTGTTTTTT. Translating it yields CASSPGADFNTGELFF.

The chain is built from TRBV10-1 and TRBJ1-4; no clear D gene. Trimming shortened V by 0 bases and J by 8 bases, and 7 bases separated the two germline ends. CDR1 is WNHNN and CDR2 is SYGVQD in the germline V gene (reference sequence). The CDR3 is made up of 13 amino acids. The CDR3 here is CASSESRGEKLFF. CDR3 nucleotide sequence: TGCGCCAGCAGTGAGTCACGAGGGGAAAAACTGTTTTTT.

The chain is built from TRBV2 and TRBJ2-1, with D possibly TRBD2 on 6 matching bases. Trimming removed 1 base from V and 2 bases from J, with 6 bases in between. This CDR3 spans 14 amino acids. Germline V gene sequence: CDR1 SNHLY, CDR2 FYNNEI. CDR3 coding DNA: TGTGCCAGCAGTGAAGTAGCGGCCTACAATGAGCAGTTCTTC. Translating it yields CASSEVAAYNEQFF.

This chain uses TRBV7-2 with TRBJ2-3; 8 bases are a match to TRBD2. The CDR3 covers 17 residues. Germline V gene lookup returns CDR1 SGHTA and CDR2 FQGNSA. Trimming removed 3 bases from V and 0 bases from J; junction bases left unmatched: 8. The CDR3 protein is CASSLGSASGSTDTQYF. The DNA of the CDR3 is TGTGCCAGCAGCTTGGGGTCGGCTAGCGGGAGCACAGATACGCAGTATTTT.

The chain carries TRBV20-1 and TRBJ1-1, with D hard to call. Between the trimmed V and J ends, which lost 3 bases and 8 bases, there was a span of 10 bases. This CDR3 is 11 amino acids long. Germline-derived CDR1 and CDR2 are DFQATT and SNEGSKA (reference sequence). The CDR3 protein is CSASQIQEAFF. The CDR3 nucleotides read TGCAGTGCTAGCCAAATCCAGGAAGCTTTCTTT.

CDR3 bases: TGTGCCAGCAGCGCCCGGGTAGCGGGGCTTACCGGGGAGCTGTTTTTT. Protein: CASSARVAGLTGELFF. V usage is TRBV9 and J usage is TRBJ2-2; 8 nucleotides line up with TRBD2. The CDR3 is made up of 16 amino acids. V shed 3 bases, J shed 5 bases, and the junction held 9 bases outside the gene matches. Germline V lookup: CDR1 SGDLS, CDR2 YYNGEE.

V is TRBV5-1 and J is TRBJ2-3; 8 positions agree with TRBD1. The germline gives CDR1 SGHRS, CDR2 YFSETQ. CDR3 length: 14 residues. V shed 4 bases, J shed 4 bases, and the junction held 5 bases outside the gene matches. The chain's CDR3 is CASSTGQVADTQYF. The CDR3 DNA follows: TGCGCCAGCAGCACGGGACAGGTGGCAGATACGCAGTATTTT.

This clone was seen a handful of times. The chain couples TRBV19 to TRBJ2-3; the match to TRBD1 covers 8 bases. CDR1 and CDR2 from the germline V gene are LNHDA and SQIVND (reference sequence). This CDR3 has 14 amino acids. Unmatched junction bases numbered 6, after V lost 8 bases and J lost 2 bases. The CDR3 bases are TGTGCCAGTCTTGACAGGGGACTCACAGATACGCAGTATTTT. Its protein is CASLDRGLTDTQYF.

In nucleotides, the CDR3 is TGTGCCAGCAGTCTCGTTGGGACAGGGACTGACGAGCAGTACTTC. It is translated as CASSLVGTGTDEQYF. V is TRBV28 and J is TRBJ2-7; 9 positions match TRBD1. The CDR3 runs to 15 residues. The germline CDR1 and CDR2 sequences are MDHEN and SYDVKM. Trimming at V came to 5 bases and at J to 5 bases, leaving 10 bases not matched to a gene. The full variable domain, with the rest looked up from reference TRBV28 and TRBJ2-7, is DVKVTQSSRYLVKRTGEKVFLECVQDMDHENMFWYRQDPGLGLRLIYFSYDVKMKEKGDIPEGYSVSREKKERFSLILESASTNQTSMYLCASSLVGTGTDEQYFGPGTRLTVT.

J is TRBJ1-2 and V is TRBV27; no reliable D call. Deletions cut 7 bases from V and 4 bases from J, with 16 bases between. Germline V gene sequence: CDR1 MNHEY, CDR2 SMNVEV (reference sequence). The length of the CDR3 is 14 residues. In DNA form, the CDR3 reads TGTGCCAGCAAGTGGAACGGGAAGGGCTATGGCTACACCTTC. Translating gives CASKWNGKGYGYTF.

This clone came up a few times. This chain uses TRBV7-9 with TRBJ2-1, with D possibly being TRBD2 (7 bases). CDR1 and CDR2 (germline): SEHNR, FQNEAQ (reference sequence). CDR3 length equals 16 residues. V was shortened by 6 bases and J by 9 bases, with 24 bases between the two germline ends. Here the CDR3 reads CASRPGGGESRLEQFF. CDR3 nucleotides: TGTGCCAGCAGGCCAGGAGGGGGGGAGTCACGCCTTGAGCAGTTCTTC.

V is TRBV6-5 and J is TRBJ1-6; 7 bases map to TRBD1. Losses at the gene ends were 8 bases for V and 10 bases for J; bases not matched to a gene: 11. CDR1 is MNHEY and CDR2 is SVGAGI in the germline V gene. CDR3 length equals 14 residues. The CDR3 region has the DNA TGTGCCAGCCGGAAAACAGGGGTAGGATCACCCCTCCACTTT. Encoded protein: CASRKTGVGSPLHF.

CDR3 sequence: CASSPTRGTLETQYF. CDR3 in DNA: TGCGCCAGCAGCCCTACTCGGGGGACGCTAGAGACCCAGTACTTC. The chain links TRBV4-1 to TRBJ2-5, with D maybe TRBD2 (6 bases). This CDR3 comprises 15 residues. The V and J ends lost 4 bases and 4 bases respectively, with 16 bases between them. Germline-derived CDR1 and CDR2 are MGHRA and YSYEKL.

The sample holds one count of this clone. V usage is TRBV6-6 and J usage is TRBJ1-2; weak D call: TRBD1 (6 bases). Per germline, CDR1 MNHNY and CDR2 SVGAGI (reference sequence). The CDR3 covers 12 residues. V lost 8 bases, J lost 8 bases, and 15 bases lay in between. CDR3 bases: TGTGCCAGCCGGACAGACATATTGGGCTACACCTTC. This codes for CASRTDILGYTF.